This T cell receptor (beta chain) stems from a study of blood T cells in healthy people across ages. A J-beta primer mix and a sample-barcoded 5' primer were used in a second PCR of about 7 to 12 cycles. Any given sample supplied a minimum of 2.5 million CDR3-containing paired-end reads. TCRdb analysed the 5' RACE reads with MiXCR anew, one entry per CDR3 protein. The data contain more than 600,000 distinct CDR3 sequences, around 25% of them singletons. The CDR3 length is 15 residues. The V gene end was trimmed by 6 bases and the J gene end by 6 bases; junction bases not matched to a gene: 7. This clonotype appeared a few times. Separately, the same data were catalogued under a study of T cells of mothers and their children. That work adds: The overlap seen between related mothers and children slightly exceeded that of unrelated pairs, though not significantly.

The TCR comes from a boy between 10 and 17 years old in good health. The chain is built from TRBV12-3 or TRBV12-4 and TRBJ1-5, with 11 bases matching TRBD1. The source material was blood. The DNA for the CDR3 is TGTGCCAGCAGAAGGACAGGGGGCGCGGGTCAGCCCCAGCATTTT. Protein: CASRRTGGAGQPQHF.